This TCR beta chain was found in a study of neurological immune-mediated disorders (dated by TCRdb to between 2018 and 2021). Concerning the study at large: Using UMI-based sequencing, the study compared peripheral blood TCR-beta repertoires from patients with HTLV-I-associated myelopathy (HAM/TSP), patients with multiple sclerosis, and healthy controls. The approximately 100 TCR-beta libraries included longitudinal samples, technical triplicates and paired sorted CD4+ and CD8+ T-cell subsets alongside PBMC samples. The cohort was made up of about 65 subjects, consisting of about 14 HAM/TSP patients, 35 or so multiple sclerosis patients and around 20 healthy controls.

On the study overall, not on this receptor specifically: TCR clonal expansion was greatest in HAM/TSP patients and smallest in MS patients, who ranked below even healthy controls. Expanded clones from different subjects shared no identical CDR3 amino acid sequences, which suggests that TCR-beta repertoires were private in all groups.

V loses 9 bases of germline sequence and J loses 6 bases, and the interval between the two ends is 11 bases. From cysteine to phenylalanine, the CDR3 is 11 amino acids long. The entry retains the CDR3 DNA only, 33 bases that are in frame from base 1. To synthesize cDNA, template-switch 5'RACE was performed with a primer carrying a 10-nucleotide random unique molecular identifier so that each TCR transcript was tagged. Each sequencing run produced over 160 million TCR-beta sequences covering 15-18 subjects. Total RNA was extracted with the RNeasy kit. TCR-beta VDJ regions were amplified with primers for the TCR constant region and the 5'RACE anchor, using the KAPA Real-time Library Amplification kit. A first PCR added sample indexes and Illumina adaptors, after which a second PCR increased the library yield. After Ampure bead purification, the roughly 650 bp TCR product was size-selected on a 2% E-gel SizeSelection system. Before pooling, libraries had their quality checked on a Bioanalyzer, their concentration measured with Qubit, and their quantity determined with the Kapa Library Quantification kit. Paired-end 2 x 150 bp sequencing of the libraries was performed on an Illumina HiSeq 2500. To increase sequence diversity, about 23-32% phiX was spiked into each library pool. The source study handled its data this way. Quality-filtered reads were processed with the UMI-based MiGEC pipeline, which removed over 85% of raw TCR sequences during error correction. VDJ genes were aligned to IMGT germline references, and clonotypes were defined by unique CDR3 amino acid sequence plus V-J genes. Clonal expansion, Shannon diversity and CDR3 relatedness (CalcPairwiseDistances, ClusterSamples) were evaluated with VDJtools, and phylogenetic trees were built with CLCbio workbench. Clones with at least 8 unique UMIs were defined as expanded, with this threshold being based on coefficient-of-variation modelling across technical triplicates. TCRdb reprocessed the public reads (quality trimming at Q25 with fastp, clone calling with MiXCR) and kept in-frame beta chains. Entries are consolidated by CDR3 protein sequence, retaining the most common genes and DNA. None of the V and J calls come from the authors' own analysis; TCRdb made them. The sample table holds some 16,000 distinct CDR3 sequences, of which about a fifth were seen once. Under 25% of the sample goes to the ten largest clones.

Regarding this clonotype: Its antigen remains undetermined. Base qualities were left out, and no much larger clone turns up one base away.

Healthy controls were blood bank volunteers in Maryland, USA. For the unsorted PBMC libraries, 2 million PBMCs were stored in RNAlater at -80 degrees C until RNA extraction and were used to generate the libraries. PBMCs were separated from peripheral blood using Ficoll-Hypaque density gradient centrifugation and then cryopreserved in liquid nitrogen. The V gene is TRBV12-3 or TRBV12-4 and the J gene is TRBJ1-1; too little of a D gene remains to name it. The sequence derives from a man between 45 and 60 years old in good health. Material for sequencing was PBMCs. The sequenced DNA is TGTGCCAGTCTTTCGGGCTCTGAAGCTTTCTTT. Protein translation: CASLSGSEAFF.